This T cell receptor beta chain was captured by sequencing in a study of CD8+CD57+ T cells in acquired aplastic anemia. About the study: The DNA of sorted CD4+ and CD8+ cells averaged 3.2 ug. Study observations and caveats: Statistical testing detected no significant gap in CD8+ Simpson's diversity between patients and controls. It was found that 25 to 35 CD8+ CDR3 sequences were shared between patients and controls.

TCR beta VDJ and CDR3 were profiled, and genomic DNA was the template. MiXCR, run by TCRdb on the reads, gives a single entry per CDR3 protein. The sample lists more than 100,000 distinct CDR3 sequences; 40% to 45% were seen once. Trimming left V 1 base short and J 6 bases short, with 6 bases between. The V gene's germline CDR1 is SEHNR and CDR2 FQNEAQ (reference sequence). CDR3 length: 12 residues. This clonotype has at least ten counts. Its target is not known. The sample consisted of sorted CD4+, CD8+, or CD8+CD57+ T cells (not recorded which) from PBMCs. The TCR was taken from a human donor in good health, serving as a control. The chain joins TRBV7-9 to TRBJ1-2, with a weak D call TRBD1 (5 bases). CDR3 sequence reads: CASSLGGDGYTF. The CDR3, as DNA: TGTGCCAGCAGCTTAGGGGGGGATGGCTACACCTTC.